These 5 T cell receptor beta chains originate from one sample sequenced in a study of neurological immune-mediated disorders. TCRdb recomputed calls from the 5' RACE reads with MiXCR, one row per CDR3 protein. This table holds over 35,000 distinct CDR3 sequences, 3.5% to 4.5% found once. The sequencing sample was made of PBMCs. Receptor source: a young man with multiple sclerosis.

This clonotype was detected ten times or more. The gene calls are TRBV20-1 and TRBJ1-2; D is unresolved. This CDR3 has 12 amino acids. V lost 6 bases and J lost 7, with 15 bases in between. Germline V gene lookup returns CDR1 DFQATT and CDR2 SNEGSKA (reference sequence). CDR3 amino acids: CSAPDPRGGYTF. The CDR3 bases are TGCAGTGCCCCGGATCCCCGTGGTGGCTACACCTTC.

Ten or more counts support this clonotype. The genes are TRBV13 and TRBJ2-7; 9 bases are shared with TRBD1. In germline, CDR1 is PRHDT, CDR2 FYEKMQ (reference sequence). There are 15 residues in the CDR3. V lost 4 bases to trimming and J lost 3 bases; unmatched junction nucleotides: 7. CDR3 in DNA: TGTGCCAGCAGCTCCAGGCGGACAGGGGTCTACGAGCAGTACTTC. Its protein is CASSSRRTGVYEQYF. The full variable domain, its missing parts supplied by reference TRBV13 and TRBJ2-7, is AAGVIQSPRHLIKEKRETATLKCYPIPRHDTVYWYQQGPGQDPQFLISFYEKMQSDKGSIPDRFSAQQFSDYHSELNMSSLELGDSALYFCASSSRRTGVYEQYFGPGTRLTVT.

This clonotype occurred a few times. This chain joins TRBV25-1 and TRBJ2-7; no firm D call. CDR3 size: 13 residues. Per germline, CDR1 MGHDK and CDR2 SYGVNS. Trimming removed 4 bases from V and 2 bases from J, with 9 bases in between. CDR3 coding DNA: TGTGCCAGCAGTGGCCCAAGACCCTACGAGCAGTACTTC. Encoded protein: CASSGPRPYEQYF.

Turning to this clonotype: A much larger clone sits a single nucleotide away, making a read error possible. The chain has TRBV28 and TRBJ1-2; D perhaps matches TRBD1 (5 bases). Germline CDR1 and CDR2: MDHEN and SYDVKM. The CDR3 covers 14 residues. V lost 2 bases, J lost 3 bases, and 10 bases lay in between. CDR3 DNA: TGTGCCAGCAGTTTAGGAAAGGGGCACTATGGCTACACCTTC. Its translation: CASSLGKGHYGYTF.

This clonotype was seen at least ten times. V is TRBV9 and J is TRBJ1-1; D is unclear. This CDR3 is 12 amino acids long. The germline gives CDR1 SGDLS, CDR2 YYNGEE. V was trimmed by 0 bases and J by 1 base, leaving 1 base between them. The CDR3 DNA is TGTGCCAGCAGCGTAGAGAACACTGAAGCTTTCTTT. As protein: CASSVENTEAFF.